The clone carrying this TCR beta chain was found a few times. Its antigen is not known. The data belong to a study of T cells after yellow fever vaccination. Study-level information: Where fractions had low cell numbers, libraries were prepared from them with the SMART-Seq v4 Ultra Low Input RNA kit.

V was clipped by 0 bases and J by 2 bases, with 7 bases between them. The V gene's germline CDR1 is SGDLS and CDR2 YYNGEE. The CDR3 covers 14 residues. Conversion of TCR transcripts into cDNA relied on 5'RACE template switching, which added a universal primer site and UMIs. TCRdb reprocessed the 5' RACE reads via MiXCR and lists one record per CDR3 protein. The data hold approximately 340,000 distinct CDR3 sequences, with 8% to 10% observed a single time. Study-level results: Although the secondary response was weaker, it peaked faster, at day 5 versus 15. Reappearance after the booster was observed for most primary-vaccination clones (roughly 96% CD4, over 70% CD8).

Sample: PBMCs, taken on the day of the first yellow fever vaccination. This TCR was recovered from a man younger than 30 who received the YFV17D yellow fever vaccine. The rearrangement joins TRBV9 to TRBJ2-3; the D is unclear. This CDR3 reads CASSVDQPTDTQYF. For the CDR3, the DNA is TGTGCCAGCAGCGTAGACCAACCCACAGATACGCAGTATTTT.